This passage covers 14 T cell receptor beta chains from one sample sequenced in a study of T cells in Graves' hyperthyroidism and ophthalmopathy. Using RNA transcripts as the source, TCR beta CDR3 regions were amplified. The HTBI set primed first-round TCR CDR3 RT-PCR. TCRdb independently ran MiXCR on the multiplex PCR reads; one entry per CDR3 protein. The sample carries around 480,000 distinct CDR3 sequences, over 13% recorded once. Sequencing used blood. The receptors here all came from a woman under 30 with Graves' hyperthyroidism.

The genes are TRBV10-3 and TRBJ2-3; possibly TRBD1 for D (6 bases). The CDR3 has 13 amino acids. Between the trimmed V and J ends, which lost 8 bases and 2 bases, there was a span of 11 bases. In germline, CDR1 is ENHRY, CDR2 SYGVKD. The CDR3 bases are TGTGCCATCCAGAGGGGGTACACAGATACGCAGTATTTT. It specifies CAIQRGYTDTQYF.

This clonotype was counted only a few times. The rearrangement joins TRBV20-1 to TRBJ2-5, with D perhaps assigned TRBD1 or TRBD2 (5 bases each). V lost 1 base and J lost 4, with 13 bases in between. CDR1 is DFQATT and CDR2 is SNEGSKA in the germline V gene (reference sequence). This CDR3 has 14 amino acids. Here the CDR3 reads CSARVPLGGETQYF. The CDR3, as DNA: TGCAGTGCTAGAGTCCCACTTGGGGGAGAGACCCAGTACTTC.

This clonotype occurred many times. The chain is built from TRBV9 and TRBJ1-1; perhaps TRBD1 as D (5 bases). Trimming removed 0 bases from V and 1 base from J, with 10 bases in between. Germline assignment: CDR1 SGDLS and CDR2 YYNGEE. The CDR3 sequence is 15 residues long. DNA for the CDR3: TGTGCCAGCAGCGTAGCTCCCGGGGGGAACACTGAAGCTTTCTTT. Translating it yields CASSVAPGGNTEAFF.

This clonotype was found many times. The CDR3 loop is CASSQRGGGGLAIYEQYF. CDR3 nucleotides: TGTGCCAGCAGCCAAAGAGGGGGCGGAGGACTAGCTATCTACGAGCAGTACTTC. The V gene is TRBV3-1, the J gene TRBJ2-7; weak D call: TRBD2 (8 bases). This CDR3 has 18 amino acids. V shed 2 bases and J shed 3 bases, with 23 bases lying between them. Germline CDR1 is LGHDT and CDR2 is YNNKEL (reference sequence).

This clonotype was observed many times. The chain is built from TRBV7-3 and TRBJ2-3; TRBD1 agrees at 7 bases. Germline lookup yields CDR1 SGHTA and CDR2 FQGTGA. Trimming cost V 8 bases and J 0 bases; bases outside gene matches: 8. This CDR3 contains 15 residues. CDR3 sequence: CASGKGAASTDTQYF. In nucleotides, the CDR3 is TGTGCCAGCGGAAAGGGGGCAGCTAGCACAGATACGCAGTATTTT.

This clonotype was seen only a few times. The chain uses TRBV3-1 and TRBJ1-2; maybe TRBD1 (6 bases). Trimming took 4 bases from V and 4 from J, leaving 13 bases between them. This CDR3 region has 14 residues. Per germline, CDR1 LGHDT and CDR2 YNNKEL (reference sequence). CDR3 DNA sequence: TGTGCCAGCAGCCTCTCGGGCAGGGGCTATGGCTACACCTTC. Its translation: CASSLSGRGYGYTF.

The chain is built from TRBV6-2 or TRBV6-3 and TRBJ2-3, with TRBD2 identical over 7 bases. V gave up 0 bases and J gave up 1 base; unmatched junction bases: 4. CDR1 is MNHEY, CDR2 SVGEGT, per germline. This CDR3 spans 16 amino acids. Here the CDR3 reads CASSYSPLAGTDTQYF. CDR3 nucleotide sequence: TGTGCCAGCAGTTACTCTCCGCTAGCGGGCACAGATACGCAGTATTTT.

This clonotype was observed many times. CDR3 coding DNA: TGCAGCGTCCGGGAAGAACAGGGCAACTATGGCTACACCTTC. This gives the protein CSVREEQGNYGYTF. The gene calls are TRBV29-1 and TRBJ1-2; a possible D gene is TRBD1 (6 bases). V shed 6 bases and J shed 2 bases, with 16 bases lying between them. This CDR3 has 14 amino acids. Germline V lookup: CDR1 SQVTM, CDR2 ANQGSEA.

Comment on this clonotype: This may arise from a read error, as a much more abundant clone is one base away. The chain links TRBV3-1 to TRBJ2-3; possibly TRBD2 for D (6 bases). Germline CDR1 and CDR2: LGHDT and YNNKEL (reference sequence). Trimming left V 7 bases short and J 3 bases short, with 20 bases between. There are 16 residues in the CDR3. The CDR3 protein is CASIPRDSLFTDTQYF. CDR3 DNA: TGTGCCAGCATCCCCCGGGACTCCCTATTTACAGATACGCAGTATTTT.

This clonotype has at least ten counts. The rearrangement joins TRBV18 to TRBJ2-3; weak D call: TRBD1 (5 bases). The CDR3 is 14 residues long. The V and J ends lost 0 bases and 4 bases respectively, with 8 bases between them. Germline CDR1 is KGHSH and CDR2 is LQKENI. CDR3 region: CASSPPGAPDTQYF. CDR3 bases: TGTGCCAGCTCACCACCTGGGGCACCAGATACGCAGTATTTT.

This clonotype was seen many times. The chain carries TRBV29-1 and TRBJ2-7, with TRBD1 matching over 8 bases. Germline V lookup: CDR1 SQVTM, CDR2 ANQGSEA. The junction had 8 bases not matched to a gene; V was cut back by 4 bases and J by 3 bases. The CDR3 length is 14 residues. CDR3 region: CSVAGGQGHYEQYF. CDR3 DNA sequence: TGCAGCGTTGCCGGCGGACAGGGCCACTACGAGCAGTACTTC.

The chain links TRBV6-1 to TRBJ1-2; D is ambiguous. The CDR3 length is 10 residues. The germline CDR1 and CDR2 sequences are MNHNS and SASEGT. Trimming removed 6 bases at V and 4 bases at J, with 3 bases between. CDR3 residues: CASRTYGYTF. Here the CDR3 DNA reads TGTGCCAGCAGAACCTATGGCTACACCTTC.

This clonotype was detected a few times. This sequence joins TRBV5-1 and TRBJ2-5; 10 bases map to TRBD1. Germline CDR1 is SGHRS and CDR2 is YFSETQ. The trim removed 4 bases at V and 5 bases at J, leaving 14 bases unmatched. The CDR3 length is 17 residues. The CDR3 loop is CASSQGQGVTRPETQYF. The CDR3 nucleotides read TGCGCCAGCAGCCAAGGACAGGGGGTAACGAGACCCGAGACCCAGTACTTC.

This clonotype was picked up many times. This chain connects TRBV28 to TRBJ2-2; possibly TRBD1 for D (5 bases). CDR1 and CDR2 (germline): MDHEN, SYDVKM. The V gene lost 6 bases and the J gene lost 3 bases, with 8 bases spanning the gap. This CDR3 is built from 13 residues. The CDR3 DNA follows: TGTGCCAGCAGCAGGGTGTACACCGGGGAGCTGTTTTTT. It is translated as CASSRVYTGELFF.